This T cell receptor (beta chain) was recorded in a study of blood T cell repertoires in COVID-19. In the study overall: The samples span acute and convalescent COVID-19 from the United States, Italy and Spain.

The CDR3 loop spans 13 amino acids. The V end lost 9 bases, the J end lost 1 base, and 12 bases lay between the germline ends. Looked up from germline, CDR1 is ENHRY and CDR2 is SYGVKD. Original data processing: Estimates of nucleated cell counts were drawn from the amplification of reference gene primers. Using immunoSEQ multiplex PCR, the repertoire was profiled, and TCRdb retains in-frame clones only, with some absent. V and J calls and clone size are copied from that table; D and trimming were computed from the DNA. The table records more than 100,000 clones, over 65% of them present only once. The sequence derives from a woman aged 70-85 years with acute or convalescent COVID-19. The sample was peripheral blood. The chain couples TRBV10-3 to TRBJ1-1; weak D call: TRBD1 (5 bases). CDR3 in DNA: TGTGCCATGAATGACAGCCCGAACACTGAAGCTTTCTTT. Amino acids: CAMNDSPNTEAFF.